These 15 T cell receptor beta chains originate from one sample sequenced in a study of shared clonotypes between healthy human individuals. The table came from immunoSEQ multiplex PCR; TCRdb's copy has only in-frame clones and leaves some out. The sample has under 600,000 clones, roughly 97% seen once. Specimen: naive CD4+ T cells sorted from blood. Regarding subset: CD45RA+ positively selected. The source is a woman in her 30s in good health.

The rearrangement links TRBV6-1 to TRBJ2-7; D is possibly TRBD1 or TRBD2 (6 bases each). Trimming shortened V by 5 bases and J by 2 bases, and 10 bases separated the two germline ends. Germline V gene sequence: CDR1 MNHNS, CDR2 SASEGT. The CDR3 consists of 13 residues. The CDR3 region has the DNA TGTGCCAGCAGTCCCCGGGGGCCCTACGAGCAGTACTTC. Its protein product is CASSPRGPYEQYF.

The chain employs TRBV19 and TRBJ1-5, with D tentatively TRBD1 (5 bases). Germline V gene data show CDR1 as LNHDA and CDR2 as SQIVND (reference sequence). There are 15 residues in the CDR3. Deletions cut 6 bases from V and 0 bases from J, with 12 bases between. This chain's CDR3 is CASSGDGRSNQPQHF. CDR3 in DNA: TGTGCCAGTAGCGGGGACGGACGTAGCAATCAGCCCCAGCATTTT.

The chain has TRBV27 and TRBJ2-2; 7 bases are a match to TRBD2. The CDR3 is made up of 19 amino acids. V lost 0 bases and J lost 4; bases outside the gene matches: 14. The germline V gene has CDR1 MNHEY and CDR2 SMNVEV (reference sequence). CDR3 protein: CASSLSVLQTSSSTGELFF. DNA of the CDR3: TGTGCCAGCAGTTTATCCGTATTACAGACTAGCTCGAGCACCGGGGAGCTGTTTTTT.

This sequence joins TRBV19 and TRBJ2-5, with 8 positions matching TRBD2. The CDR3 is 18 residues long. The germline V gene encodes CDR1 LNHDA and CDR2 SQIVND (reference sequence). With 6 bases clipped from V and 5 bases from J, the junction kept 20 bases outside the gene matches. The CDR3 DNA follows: TGTGCCAGTAGCGAACTCCCTCCGGGGGGGGGAATCCGCGAGACCCAGTACTTC. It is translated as CASSELPPGGGIRETQYF.

The CDR3 protein is CASSFTGVKTEAFF. The CDR3 DNA reads TGCGCCAGCAGCTTTACAGGGGTTAAAACTGAAGCTTTCTTT. The chain joins TRBV5-1 to TRBJ1-1, with 7 bases aligning to TRBD1. This CDR3 region has 14 residues. V lost 2 bases and J lost 5; bases outside the gene matches: 6. Germline V gene data show CDR1 as SGHRS and CDR2 as YFSETQ.

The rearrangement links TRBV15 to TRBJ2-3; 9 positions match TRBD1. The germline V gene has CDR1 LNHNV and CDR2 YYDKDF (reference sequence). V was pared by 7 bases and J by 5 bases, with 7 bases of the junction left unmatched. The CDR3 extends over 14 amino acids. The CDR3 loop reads CATTTGGDEDTQYF. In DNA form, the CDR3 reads TGTGCCACCACAACAGGGGGCGATGAAGATACGCAGTATTTT.

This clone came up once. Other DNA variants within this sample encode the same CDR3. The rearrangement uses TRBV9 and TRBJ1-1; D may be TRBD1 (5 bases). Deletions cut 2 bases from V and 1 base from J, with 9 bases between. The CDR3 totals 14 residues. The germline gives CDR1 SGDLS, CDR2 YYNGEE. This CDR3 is CASSVGTANTEAFF. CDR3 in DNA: TGTGCCAGCAGCGTCGGGACCGCGAACACTGAAGCTTTCTTT.

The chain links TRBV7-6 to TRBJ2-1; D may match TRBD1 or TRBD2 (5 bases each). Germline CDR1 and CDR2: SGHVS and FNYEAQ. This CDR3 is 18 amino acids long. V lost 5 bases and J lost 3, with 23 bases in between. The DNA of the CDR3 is TGTGCCAGCAGCCCCTCTGGGGGTTCCGGAGCAAGCTACAATGAGCAGTTCTTC. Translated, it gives CASSPSGGSGASYNEQFF.

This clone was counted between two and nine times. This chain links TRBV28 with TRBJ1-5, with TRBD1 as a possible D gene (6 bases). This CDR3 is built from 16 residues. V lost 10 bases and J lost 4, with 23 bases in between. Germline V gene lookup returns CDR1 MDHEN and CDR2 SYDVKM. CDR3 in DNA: TGTGCCATTGCCCTCGGACAGCCCAGCCGGAATCAGCCCCAGCATTTT. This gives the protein CAIALGQPSRNQPQHF. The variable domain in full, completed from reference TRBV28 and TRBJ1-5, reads DVKVTQSSRYLVKRTGEKVFLECVQDMDHENMFWYRQDPGLGLRLIYFSYDVKMKEKGDIPEGYSVSREKKERFSLILESASTNQTSMYLCAIALGQPSRNQPQHFGDGTRLSIL.

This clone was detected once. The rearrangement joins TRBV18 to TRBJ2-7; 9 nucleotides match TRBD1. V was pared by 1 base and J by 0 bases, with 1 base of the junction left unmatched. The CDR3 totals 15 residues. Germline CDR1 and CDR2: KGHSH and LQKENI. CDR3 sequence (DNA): TGTGCCAGCTCACCACGACAGGGGGGCTCCTACGAGCAGTACTTC. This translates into CASSPRQGGSYEQYF.

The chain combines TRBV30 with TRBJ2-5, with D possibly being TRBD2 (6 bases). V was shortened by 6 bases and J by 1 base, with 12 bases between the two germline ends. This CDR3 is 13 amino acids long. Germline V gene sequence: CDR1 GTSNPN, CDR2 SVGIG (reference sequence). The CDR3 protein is CACCRRGQETQYF. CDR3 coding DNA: TGTGCCTGCTGCCGGAGGGGCCAAGAGACCCAGTACTTC. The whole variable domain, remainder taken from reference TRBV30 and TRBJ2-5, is SQTIHQWPATLVQPVGSPLSLECTVEGTSNPNLYWYRQAAGRGLQLLFYSVGIGQISSEVPQNLSASRPQDRQFILSSKKLLLSDSGFYLCACCRRGQETQYFGPGTRLLVL.

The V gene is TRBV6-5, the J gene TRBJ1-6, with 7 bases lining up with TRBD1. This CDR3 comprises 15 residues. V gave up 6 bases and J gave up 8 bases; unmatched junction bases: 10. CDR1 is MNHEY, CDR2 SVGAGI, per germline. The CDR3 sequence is CASRKTGRLDSPLHF. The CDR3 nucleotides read TGTGCCAGCAGAAAGACAGGGCGTTTGGATTCACCCCTCCACTTT.

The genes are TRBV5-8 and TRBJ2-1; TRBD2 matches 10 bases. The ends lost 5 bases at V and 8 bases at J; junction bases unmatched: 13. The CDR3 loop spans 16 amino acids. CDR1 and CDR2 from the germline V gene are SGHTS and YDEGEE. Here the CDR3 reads CASSFQSGLAFYEQFF. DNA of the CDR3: TGTGCCAGCAGTTTCCAATCGGGACTAGCGTTCTATGAGCAGTTCTTC. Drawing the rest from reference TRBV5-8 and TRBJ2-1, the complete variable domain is EAGVTQSPTHLIKTRGQQATLRCSPISGHTSVYWYQQALGLGLQFLLWYDEGEERNRGNFPPRFSGRQFPNYSSELNVNALELEDSALYLCASSFQSGLAFYEQFFGPGTRLTVL.

This chain's CDR3 is CASSPPGRMSYEQYF. The CDR3 DNA follows: TGTGCCAGCTCACCCCCGGGACGGATGTCCTACGAGCAGTACTTC. This chain uses TRBV18 with TRBJ2-7, with D perhaps TRBD1 or TRBD2 (5 bases each). CDR3 length equals 15 residues. The V end lost 3 bases, the J end lost 1 base, and 13 bases lay between the germline ends. Germline loops: CDR1 KGHSH, CDR2 LQKENI.

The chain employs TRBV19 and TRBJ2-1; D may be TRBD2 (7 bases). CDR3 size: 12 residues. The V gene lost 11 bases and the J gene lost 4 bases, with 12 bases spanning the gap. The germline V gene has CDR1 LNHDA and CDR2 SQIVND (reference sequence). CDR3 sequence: CAGSGTYNEQFF. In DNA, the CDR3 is TGTGCCGGCAGCGGGACATACAATGAGCAGTTCTTC.